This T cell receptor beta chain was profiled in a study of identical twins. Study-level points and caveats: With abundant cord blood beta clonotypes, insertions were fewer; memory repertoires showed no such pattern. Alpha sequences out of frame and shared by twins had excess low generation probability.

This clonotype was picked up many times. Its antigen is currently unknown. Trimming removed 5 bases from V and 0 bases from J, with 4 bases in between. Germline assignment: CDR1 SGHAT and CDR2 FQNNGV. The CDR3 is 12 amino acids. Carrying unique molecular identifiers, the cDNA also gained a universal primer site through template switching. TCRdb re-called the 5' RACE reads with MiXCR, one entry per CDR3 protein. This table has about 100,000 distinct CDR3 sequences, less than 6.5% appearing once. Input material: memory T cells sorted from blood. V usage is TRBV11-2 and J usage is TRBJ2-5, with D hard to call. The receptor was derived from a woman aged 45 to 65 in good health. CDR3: CASSRYQETQYF. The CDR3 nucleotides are TGTGCCAGCAGCCGTTACCAAGAGACCCAGTACTTC.